The 32 T cell receptor beta chains reported below all come from one sample, sequenced in a study of cytomegalovirus exposure and HLA in healthy donors. PCR amplification relied on 60 Vbeta primers (plus 13 Jbeta primers). TCRdb's table, derived via immunoSEQ multiplex PCR, lists solely in-frame clones and lacks some. Seen here are tens of thousands of clones, about 81% observed once, and the top ten hold about 7%. Sequenced sample: PBMCs. All receptors come from a human donor in good health.

This clone occurred once. The CDR3 DNA reads TGTGCCAGTACTACCGGGACTAGAGGTACAAATGAGCAGTTCTTC. This encodes CASTTGTRGTNEQFF. V and J are TRBV19 and TRBJ2-1, with 8 bases matching TRBD2. CDR3 length: 15 amino acids. The V gene end was trimmed by 7 bases and the J gene end by 7 bases; junction bases not matched to a gene: 12. Germline V gene lookup returns CDR1 LNHDA and CDR2 SQIVND (reference sequence). Supplemented by reference TRBV19 and TRBJ2-1, the full variable domain reads DGGITQSPKYLFRKEGQNVTLSCEQNLNHDAMYWYRQDPGQGLRLIYYSQIVNDFQKGDIAEGYSVSREKKESFPLTVTSAQKNPTAFYLCASTTGTRGTNEQFFGPGTRLTVL.

J is TRBJ2-7 and V is TRBV7-3; 9 bases are shared with TRBD1. This CDR3 comprises 14 residues. V lost 2 bases, J lost 5 bases, and 4 bases stayed unmatched. The germline gives CDR1 SGHTA, CDR2 FQGTGA. The CDR3 protein is CASSLGTGWDEQYF. The CDR3 DNA reads TGTGCCAGCAGCTTAGGGACAGGGTGGGACGAGCAGTACTTC.

This clone was seen more than once but under ten times. The chain links TRBV2 to TRBJ2-1; TRBD2 aligns across 15 bases. Germline V gene lookup returns CDR1 SNHLY and CDR2 FYNNEI. J lost 8 bases, V lost 8 bases, and 4 bases had no gene match. The CDR3 has 14 amino acids. CDR3 nucleotide sequence: TGTGCCAGCGGACTAGCGGGGGGGGTCCATGAGCAGTTCTTC. Translation: CASGLAGGVHEQFF. The whole variable domain, filled in from reference TRBV2 and TRBJ2-1, reads EPEVTQTPSHQVTQMGQEVILRCVPISNHLYFYWYRQILGQKVEFLVSFYNNEISEKSEIFDDQFSVERPDGSNFTLKIRSTKLEDSAMYFCASGLAGGVHEQFFGPGTRLTVL.

This rearrangement joins TRBV2 to TRBJ2-3, with D uncertain. Trimming removed 1 base from V and 0 bases from J, with 8 bases in between. The CDR3 is 15 amino acids. Germline-derived CDR1 and CDR2 are SNHLY and FYNNEI. CDR3 protein: CASSEVRSSTDTQYF. DNA for the CDR3: TGTGCCAGCAGTGAAGTCAGGTCGAGCACAGATACGCAGTATTTT.

Regarding this clone: Additional DNA sequences in this sample encode the identical CDR3. The rearrangement joins TRBV15 to TRBJ2-5, with D perhaps TRBD2 (6 bases). Germline V gene data show CDR1 as LNHNV and CDR2 as YYDKDF (reference sequence). The CDR3 extends over 14 amino acids. V lost 3 bases and J 5 bases, leaving 13 bases between the germline ends. This CDR3 reads CATSRDLATETQYF. The CDR3 nucleotides read TGTGCCACCAGCAGGGACCTAGCGACTGAGACCCAGTACTTC.

The V gene is TRBV4-2, the J gene TRBJ2-1, with D tentatively TRBD1 (6 bases). Germline V gene lookup returns CDR1 LGHNA and CDR2 YNFKEQ. Trimming pared 2 bases from V and 8 bases from J, leaving 25 bases between. This CDR3 is 18 amino acids long. The CDR3, as DNA: TGTGCCAGCAGCCAACTTGGGGTGCAGGGGCTAGCTAAGGATGAGCAGTTCTTC. This gives the protein CASSQLGVQGLAKDEQFF.

The chain uses TRBV7-9 and TRBJ1-1; the D gene is possibly TRBD1 (5 bases). CDR1 SEHNR and CDR2 FQNEAQ come from the germline V gene (reference sequence). The CDR3 is 15 residues long. With 1 base removed from V and 1 base from J, the gap between germline ends came to 10 bases. The chain's CDR3 is CASSLVPGKNTEAFF. CDR3 DNA: TGTGCCAGCAGCTTAGTACCAGGGAAGAACACTGAAGCTTTCTTT.

The chain carries TRBV27 and TRBJ2-5; 10 nucleotides line up with TRBD1. Germline-derived CDR1 and CDR2 are MNHEY and SMNVEV (reference sequence). V lost 6 bases and J lost 5; bases outside the gene matches: 9. This CDR3 is built from 15 residues. The CDR3 DNA is TGTGCCAGCAGCGCCGGGACAGGGGTGGCGGAGACCCAGTACTTC. Protein: CASSAGTGVAETQYF.

V is TRBV7-2 and J is TRBJ1-4; 7 bases fit TRBD1. Trimming at V came to 3 bases and at J to 5 bases, leaving 6 bases not matched to a gene. The length of the CDR3 is 15 residues. Germline V gives CDR1 SGHTA, CDR2 FQGNSA. CDR3 DNA sequence: TGTGCCAGCAGCTTCGGGGGACAGAAGAATGAAAAACTGTTTTTT. Residues: CASSFGGQKNEKLFF.

This clone was observed once. CDR3 in amino acids: CSVGSSGGAVGETQYF. The CDR3 nucleotides read TGCAGCGTTGGTTCTAGCGGGGGGGCCGTAGGGGAGACCCAGTACTTC. The rearrangement joins TRBV29-1 to TRBJ2-5; 12 bases fit TRBD2. CDR3 length: 16 amino acids. V shed 4 bases and J 5 bases; nucleotides not matched to a gene: 11. Germline V gene data show CDR1 as SQVTM and CDR2 as ANQGSEA.

The sample holds one count of this clone. The rearrangement uses TRBV7-8 and TRBJ1-5; weak D call: TRBD1 (5 bases). Germline V gives CDR1 SGHVS, CDR2 FQNEAQ. CDR3 length: 16 amino acids. V was pared by 2 bases and J by 3 bases, with 14 bases between. The DNA of the CDR3 is TGTGCCAGCAGCTTATATCCGACAGAAATCAATCAGCCCCAGCATTTT. Translating gives CASSLYPTEINQPQHF.

The chain has TRBV7-6 and TRBJ2-7; 15 bases map to TRBD2. With V trimmed by 6 bases and J by 6 bases, 9 bases remained unmatched. Germline V gene lookup returns CDR1 SGHVS and CDR2 FNYEAQ. The CDR3 length is 16 residues. The CDR3 spells CASSPWTSGGAGEQYF. The CDR3 DNA reads TGTGCCAGCAGTCCCTGGACTAGCGGGGGGGCCGGCGAGCAGTACTTC.

This rearrangement joins TRBV5-4 to TRBJ1-1; 8 bases line up with TRBD1. The germline gives CDR1 SGHNT, CDR2 YYREEE (reference sequence). CDR3 length: 15 residues. J lost 10 bases, V lost 0 bases, and 11 bases had no gene match. The CDR3 region is CASSLEGAGGCGAFF. The CDR3 DNA reads as TGTGCCAGCAGCTTGGAGGGGGCAGGGGGCTGTGGAGCTTTCTTT.

The genes are TRBV7-6 and TRBJ2-2; the D gene is possibly TRBD1 (5 bases). CDR3 length equals 15 residues. V was cut by 5 bases and J by 2 bases, with 12 bases left in between. From germline, CDR1 is SGHVS and CDR2 FNYEAQ. Written as DNA, the CDR3 is TGTGCCAGCAGCCCCAGCCAGGGTAACACCGGGGAGCTGTTTTTT. The encoded protein is CASSPSQGNTGELFF.

This chain uses TRBV7-2 with TRBJ1-6; possible D gene TRBD1, 5 bases. The CDR3 totals 15 residues. Germline V gene data show CDR1 as SGHTA and CDR2 as FQGNSA. V was pared by 5 bases and J by 7 bases, with 15 bases between. As DNA, the CDR3 is TGTGCCAGCAGCCCAGGGTTGGCGGCGAATTCACCCCTCCACTTT. This gives the protein CASSPGLAANSPLHF.

This chain links TRBV29-1 with TRBJ2-5; 7 nucleotides agree with TRBD1. The V gene's germline CDR1 is SQVTM and CDR2 ANQGSEA. There are 13 residues in the CDR3. V lost 3 bases, J lost 2 bases, and 3 bases stayed unmatched. DNA of the CDR3: TGCAGCGTTGAGAGGGACAGACAAGAGACCCAGTACTTC. Protein sequence: CSVERDRQETQYF. The full variable domain, rest sourced from reference TRBV29-1 and TRBJ2-5, is SAVISQKPSRDICQRGTSLTIQCQVDSQVTMMFWYRQQPGQSLTLIATANQGSEATYESGFVIDKFPISRPNLTFSTLTVSNMSPEDSSIYLCSVERDRQETQYFGPGTRLLVL.

A note on this clone: Additional DNA sequences in this sample encode the identical CDR3. V usage is TRBV19 and J usage is TRBJ1-2; D is uncertain. V shed 5 bases and J shed 8 bases, with 18 bases lying between them. CDR1 is LNHDA, CDR2 SQIVND, per germline (reference sequence). This CDR3 contains 14 residues. CDR3 in DNA: TGTGCCAGTAGTGCTCGTCGGGAGTCGCACGGCTACACCTTC. Protein sequence: CASSARRESHGYTF.

V and J are TRBV6-1 and TRBJ2-5, with 10 bases aligning to TRBD1. The J call may be mistaken, given a closer DNA end match to TRBJ2-7. This CDR3 is 13 amino acids long. CDR1 MNHNS and CDR2 SASEGT come from the germline V gene. In DNA, the CDR3 is TGTGCCAGCAGCGTGGACAGGGGGTACGAGCAGTACTTC. Translation gives CASSVDRGYEQYF.

This chain joins TRBV4-2 and TRBJ1-1, with a weak D call TRBD1 (5 bases). Trimming cost V 4 bases and J 3 bases, with 15 bases left between them. CDR1 and CDR2 from the germline V gene are LGHNA and YNFKEQ. CDR3 size: 15 residues. CDR3 loop: CASSLSGGGYTEAFF. DNA of the CDR3: TGTGCCAGCAGCCTTTCGGGGGGGGGTTACACTGAAGCTTTCTTT.

The chain uses TRBV15 and TRBJ2-1, with D possibly matching TRBD1 (5 bases). Trimming removed 0 bases at V and 2 bases at J, with 11 bases between. Looked up from germline, CDR1 is LNHNV and CDR2 is YYDKDF (reference sequence). This CDR3 spans 16 amino acids. Here the CDR3 DNA reads TGTGCCACCAGCAGAGATCAGGGCCCGACCTACAATGAGCAGTTCTTC. The encoded protein is CATSRDQGPTYNEQFF.

The chain employs TRBV10-1 and TRBJ2-2; tentative D call: TRBD2 (6 bases). Germline lookup yields CDR1 WNHNN and CDR2 SYGVQD (reference sequence). The CDR3 covers 15 residues. The V end was cut by 3 bases, the J end by 3 bases, with 11 bases between. The CDR3 DNA sequence: TGCGCCAGCAGTGACCCCGGGGACTACACCGGGGAGCTGTTTTTT. This codes for CASSDPGDYTGELFF.

The chain combines TRBV7-9 with TRBJ1-6; 8 nucleotides match TRBD1. In germline, CDR1 is SEHNR, CDR2 FQNEAQ (reference sequence). The CDR3 is 16 residues long. Trimming removed 7 bases from V and 9 bases from J; junction bases left unmatched: 14. DNA of the CDR3: TGTGCCAGCACTCACGTCCGCGGACAGGGAGGTTCACCCCTCCACTTT. Translating gives CASTHVRGQGGSPLHF. Looking up the rest from reference TRBV7-9 and TRBJ1-6 gives the full variable domain: DTGVSQNPRHKITKRGQNVTFRCDPISEHNRLYWYRQTLGQGPEFLTYFQNEAQLEKSRLLSDRFSAERPKGSFSTLEIQRTEQGDSAMYLCASTHVRGQGGSPLHFGNGTRLTVT.

This chain links TRBV11-3 with TRBJ2-3, with TRBD2 matching over 8 bases. Per the germline V gene, CDR1 is SGHNT and CDR2 is YENEEA. The CDR3 runs 14 residues. After removal of 2 bases from V and 7 bases from J, the junction contained 5 bases not matched to a gene. The CDR3 loop reads CASSLQAGANTQYF. For the CDR3, the DNA is TGTGCCAGCAGCTTACAAGCGGGGGCTAATACGCAGTATTTT.

The chain employs TRBV29-1 and TRBJ2-5, with 9 bases lining up with TRBD2. The CDR3 spans 15 residues. The V segment lost 2 bases and the J segment 3 bases; nucleotides outside the gene matches: 7. Germline V lookup: CDR1 SQVTM, CDR2 ANQGSEA. The CDR3 region is CSVEQRKREEETQYF. The CDR3 coding sequence is TGCAGCGTTGAACAACGGAAGCGGGAGGAAGAGACCCAGTACTTC.

This clone was counted only a few times. The chain links TRBV7-2 to TRBJ2-5; possibly TRBD2 for D (5 bases). The CDR3 totals 15 residues. CDR1 and CDR2 (germline): SGHTA, FQGNSA. Between the trimmed V and J ends, which lost 5 bases and 4 bases, there was a span of 17 bases. CDR3 DNA sequence: TGTGCCAGCAGCAAGGACTCACTTGGTCGAGAGACCCAGTACTTC. Residues: CASSKDSLGRETQYF.

This chain connects TRBV27 to TRBJ2-1, with a possible D match to TRBD2 (5 bases). Germline lookup yields CDR1 MNHEY and CDR2 SMNVEV (reference sequence). The V end was cut by 6 bases, the J end by 6 bases, with 15 bases between. The CDR3 is made up of 14 amino acids. The CDR3 loop is CASSAQRGTNEQFF. The CDR3, as DNA: TGTGCCAGCAGCGCTCAACGGGGAACCAATGAGCAGTTCTTC.

This clone came up a few times. V is TRBV6-1 and J is TRBJ2-1; 8 nucleotides line up with TRBD1. The CDR3 is 13 residues long. Germline V lookup: CDR1 MNHNS, CDR2 SASEGT. Trimming took 3 bases from V and 15 from J; bases not matched to a gene: 10. The CDR3: CASSDLDRVPGFF. CDR3 sequence (DNA): TGTGCCAGCAGTGACCTGGACAGGGTGCCGGGGTTCTTC.

The CDR3 loop reads CASSVGTGRSKLFF. CDR3 coding DNA: TGTGCCAGCAGCGTAGGGACAGGGAGGTCGAAACTGTTTTTT. The chain recombines TRBV9 with TRBJ1-4, with 8 bases aligning to TRBD1. CDR1 is SGDLS, CDR2 YYNGEE, per germline. V shed 0 bases, J shed 11 bases, and the junction held 6 bases outside the gene matches. The CDR3 spans 14 residues.

This chain connects TRBV9 to TRBJ2-7, with D perhaps TRBD1 (5 bases). The V and J ends lost 0 bases and 4 bases respectively, with 11 bases between them. CDR1 and CDR2 from the germline V gene are SGDLS and YYNGEE. This CDR3 is 14 amino acids long. CDR3 residues: CASSVDLRDYEQYF. The CDR3 DNA is TGTGCCAGCAGCGTAGACCTCAGGGATTACGAGCAGTACTTC.

CDR3 in amino acids: CASSLYGGGLGAEAFF. The CDR3 region has the DNA TGTGCCAGCAGCCTATATGGGGGGGGGCTCGGGGCTGAAGCTTTCTTT. The V gene is TRBV5-4, the J gene TRBJ1-1; D perhaps matches TRBD1 (6 bases). The CDR3 contains 16 residues. Trimming left V 4 bases short and J 6 bases short, with 22 bases between. In germline, CDR1 is SGHNT, CDR2 YYREEE (reference sequence).

The chain combines TRBV7-3 with TRBJ2-1; D is possibly TRBD1 (6 bases). Trimming stripped 5 bases from V and 8 bases from J, with 10 bases between. Looked up from germline, CDR1 is SGHTA and CDR2 is FQGTGA. This CDR3 spans 12 amino acids. DNA of the CDR3: TGTGCCAGCAGCCCATACAGGGATGAGCAGTTCTTC. Its translation is CASSPYRDEQFF.

The chain recombines TRBV19 with TRBJ2-7; TRBD2 agrees at 9 bases. Germline assignment: CDR1 LNHDA and CDR2 SQIVND (reference sequence). V gave up 2 bases and J gave up 4 bases; unmatched junction bases: 9. The CDR3 length is 16 residues. CDR3 nucleotides: TGTGCCAGTAGTATAAATCAGCGGGGGGCCTCTTACGAGCAGTACTTC. It encodes CASSINQRGASYEQYF. The full variable domain, in which reference TRBV19 and TRBJ2-7 provide the parts outside the CDR3, is DGGITQSPKYLFRKEGQNVTLSCEQNLNHDAMYWYRQDPGQGLRLIYYSQIVNDFQKGDIAEGYSVSREKKESFPLTVTSAQKNPTAFYLCASSINQRGASYEQYFGPGTRLTVT.